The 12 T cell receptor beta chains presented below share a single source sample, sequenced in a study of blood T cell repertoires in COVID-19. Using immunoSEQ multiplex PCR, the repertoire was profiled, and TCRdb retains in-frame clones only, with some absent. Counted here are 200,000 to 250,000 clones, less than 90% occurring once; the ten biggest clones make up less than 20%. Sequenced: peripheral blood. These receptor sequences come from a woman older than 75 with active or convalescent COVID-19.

The CDR3 sequence is CSVGDRKNTEAFF. CDR3 sequence (DNA): TGCAGCGTTGGGGACAGGAAGAACACTGAAGCTTTCTTT. The V gene is TRBV29-1, the J gene TRBJ1-1, with 8 bases fitting TRBD1. The CDR3 contains 13 residues. V trimming: 4 bases; J trimming: 1 base; junction bases outside the gene matches: 2. Germline assignment: CDR1 SQVTM and CDR2 ANQGSEA.

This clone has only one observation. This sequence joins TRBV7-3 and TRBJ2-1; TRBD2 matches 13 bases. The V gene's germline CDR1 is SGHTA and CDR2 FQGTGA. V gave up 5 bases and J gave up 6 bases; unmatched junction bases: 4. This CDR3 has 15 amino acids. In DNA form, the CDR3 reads TGTGCCAGCAGCCAAACTAGCGGGAGGGCCAATGAGCAGTTCTTC. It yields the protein CASSQTSGRANEQFF.

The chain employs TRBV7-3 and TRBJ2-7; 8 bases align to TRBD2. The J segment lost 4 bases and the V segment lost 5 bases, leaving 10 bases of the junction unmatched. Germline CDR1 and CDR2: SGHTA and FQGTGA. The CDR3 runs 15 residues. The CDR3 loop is CASSLTSGPRYEQYF. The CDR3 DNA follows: TGTGCCAGCAGCCTCACTAGCGGCCCTAGGTACGAGCAGTACTTC.

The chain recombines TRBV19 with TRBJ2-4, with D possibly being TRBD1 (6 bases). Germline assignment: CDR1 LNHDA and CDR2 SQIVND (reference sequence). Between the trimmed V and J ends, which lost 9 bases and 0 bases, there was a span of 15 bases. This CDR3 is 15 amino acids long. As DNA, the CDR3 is TGTGCCAGCTCGACAGGAAGCCTAGCCAAAAACATTCAGTACTTC. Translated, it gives CASSTGSLAKNIQYF.

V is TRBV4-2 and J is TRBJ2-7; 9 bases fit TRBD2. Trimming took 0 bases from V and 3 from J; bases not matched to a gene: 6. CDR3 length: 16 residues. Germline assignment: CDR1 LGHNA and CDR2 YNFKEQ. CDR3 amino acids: CASSQESAGGIYEQYF. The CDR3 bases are TGTGCCAGCAGCCAAGAGTCGGCGGGAGGGATCTACGAGCAGTACTTC.

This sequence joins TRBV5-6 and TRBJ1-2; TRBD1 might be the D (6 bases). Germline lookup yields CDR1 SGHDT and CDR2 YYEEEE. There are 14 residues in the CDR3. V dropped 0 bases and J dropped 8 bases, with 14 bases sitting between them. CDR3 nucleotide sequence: TGTGCCAGCAGCTTGGTTTCGGGGGGCGACGGCTACACCTTC. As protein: CASSLVSGGDGYTF. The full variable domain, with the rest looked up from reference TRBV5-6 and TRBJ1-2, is DAGVTQSPTHLIKTRGQQVTLRCSPKSGHDTVSWYQQALGQGPQFIFQYYEEEERQRGNFPDRFSGHQFPNYSSELNVNALLLGDSALYLCASSLVSGGDGYTFGSGTRLTVV.

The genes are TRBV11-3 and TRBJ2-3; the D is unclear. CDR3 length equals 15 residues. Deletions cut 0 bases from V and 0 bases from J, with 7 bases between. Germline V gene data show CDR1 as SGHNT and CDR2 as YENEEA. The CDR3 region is CASSLDGQSTDTQYF. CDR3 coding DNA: TGTGCCAGCAGCTTAGATGGTCAGAGCACAGATACGCAGTATTTT.

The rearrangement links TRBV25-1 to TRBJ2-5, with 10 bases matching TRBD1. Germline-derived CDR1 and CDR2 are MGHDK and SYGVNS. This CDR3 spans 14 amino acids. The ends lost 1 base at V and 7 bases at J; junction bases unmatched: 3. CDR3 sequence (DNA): TGTGCCAGCAGTGAATTGGGACAGGGGTTGACCCAGTACTTC. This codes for CASSELGQGLTQYF.

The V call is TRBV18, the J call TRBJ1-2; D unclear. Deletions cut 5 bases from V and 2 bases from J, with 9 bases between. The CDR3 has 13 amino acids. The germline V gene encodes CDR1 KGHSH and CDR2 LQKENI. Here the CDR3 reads CASSEEGNYGYTF. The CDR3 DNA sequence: TGTGCCAGCTCAGAGGAGGGAAACTATGGCTACACCTTC.

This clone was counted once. This CDR3 is CASSTYGDTQYF. As DNA, the CDR3 is TGTGCCAGCAGTACTTACGGAGATACGCAGTATTTT. This sequence joins TRBV6-6 and TRBJ2-3; D not resolved. Trimming stripped 5 bases from V and 5 bases from J, with 8 bases between. Germline V gene sequence: CDR1 MNHNY, CDR2 SVGAGI (reference sequence). This CDR3 contains 12 residues.

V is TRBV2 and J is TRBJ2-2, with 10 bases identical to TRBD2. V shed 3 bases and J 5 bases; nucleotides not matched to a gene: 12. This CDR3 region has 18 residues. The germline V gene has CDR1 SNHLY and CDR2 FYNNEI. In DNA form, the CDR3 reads TGTGCCAGCAGTGAGGTGGGAACTAGCGGGAAGAGGACCGGGGAGCTGTTTTTT. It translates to CASSEVGTSGKRTGELFF.

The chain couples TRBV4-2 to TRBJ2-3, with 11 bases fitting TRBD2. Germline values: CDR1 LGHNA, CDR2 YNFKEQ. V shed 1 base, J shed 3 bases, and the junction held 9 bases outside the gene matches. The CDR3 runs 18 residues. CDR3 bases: TGTGCCAGCAGCCAAGTCCCCCTAGCGGGAGGTAGTACAGATACGCAGTATTTT. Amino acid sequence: CASSQVPLAGGSTDTQYF.